This T cell receptor (beta chain) originates from a study of cytomegalovirus exposure and HLA in healthy donors (dated by TCRdb to 2015 to 2018). Some background on the complete study: In an earlier analysis of under 600 of the donors, 250 to 300 Gb of sequence data and some 120 million unique TCR beta sequences from 150 million to 200 million T cells were reported. Roughly 310 gigabases of sequencing data and approximately 93 million unique TCR sequences were included in an early release covering over 600 HLA-typed donors. Among the roughly 400 genotyped donors, around 81% belonged to the genetic ancestry cluster associated with self-reported Caucasian donors. The study aimed to test whether signatures of past pathogen exposure could be identified by cataloging public T cell receptors. The T cell repertoires of 666 subjects were profiled by immunosequencing and related to cytomegalovirus serostatus. A separate validation cohort of 100 to 150 different subjects was used in addition to the roughly 670-subject first cohort. To predict cytomegalovirus infection status, the study combined high-throughput TCR immunosequencing, statistical association of individual TCRs with disease status, and machine learning. A later analysis re-examined previously published TCR beta repertoires from about 700 donors and added high-resolution HLA genotyping to investigate patterns of TCR occurrence. Rather than drawing on any new phenotypic data, the later analysis identified candidate immune exposures from TCR beta sequences and the way those sequences occurred across donors. In an earlier analysis of roughly 580 of the donors, high-throughput TCR beta sequencing was used to judge whether each TCR beta V gene segment behaved as functional or pseudogenic. Donor age, sex, ethnicity and CMV serostatus were compiled alongside the repertoire data. Genome-wide SNP genotypes for about 55% of the roughly 670 donors were used in a later genetic analysis, which treated that subset as a discovery cohort. Every discovery cohort repertoire had been produced on one sequencing platform. Class I and class II HLA loci were covered by the typing at four-digit resolution. Typing coverage varied by locus: about 620-630 donors for A, B, C, DRB1 and DQB1; roughly 520 for DQA1; about 570 for DPA1; 400 to 480 for DPB1. About 5 DR-DQ haplotypes were handled as single units for association and clustering, since linkage in the cohort was strong. Among around 400 genotyped donors of the cohort, an average of approximately 250,000 unique TCR beta nucleotide sequences were sequenced per donor, roughly 18% of them non-productive. Findings and caveats that apply to the study as a whole: Because HLA typing was missing for some donors at each locus, association tests included only the typed subset. Only TCR beta chains were sequenced in this cohort, and the absence of alpha or paired-chain data limited detectable features. When HLA alleles, especially DR and DQ, strongly co-occurred, attributing TCR associations to individual alleles was difficult. The authors suggested that the approach could potentially be extended to other disease states and immunological phenotypes. A later analysis found that HLA-associated TCR beta chains were more clonally expanded and had lower generation probabilities than equally common non-associated chains. A few of the identified cytomegalovirus-associated TCR beta chains were confirmed in vitro to be specific for cytomegalovirus antigens. The earlier analysis of 587 of the donors excluded over 15 rarely observed V segments, including chromosome 9 orphons, because counts were too low. In a later analysis, the rate of TCR association differed among HLA loci, with DRB1 alleles having the most associated TCRs and HLA-C alleles having the fewest. Immune exposure information for the cohort was limited to CMV serostatus. Linkage disequilibrium might explain the correlated functional status among segregating V segments, but an unknown experimental factor could not be ruled out. In a later analysis, most CMV-associated TCR beta chains were found to appear HLA-restricted, with HLA associations seemingly driven largely by CMV exposure. Some IMGT-functional V segments, including TRBV6-2 and TRBV6-3, could not be told apart with the 87-base-pair reads, so those segments were excluded. A further reported finding was that TCR beta sequences accurately predicted the HLA-A and HLA-B alleles for most subjects in the first cohort. A later genetic analysis reported fewer N-insertions in productive TCRs among donors in an Asian-associated ancestry cluster than the approximately 700-donor mean. In a later analysis, several top co-occurrence clusters were reported to appear linked to parvovirus B19, influenza, CMV and Epstein-Barr virus. The presence/absence analyses assumed that sequencing depth was roughly uniform across donors, and that assumption may not be true. A total of 150 or so TCR beta chains were listed by the study as associated with cytomegalovirus. A later analysis associated about 18,000 TCR beta sequences with specific HLA alleles at a false discovery rate of 0.05. The classifier was reported to diagnose cytomegalovirus status with high specificity and sensitivity in both the original and validation cohorts. A cluster of highly shared sequence variants was judged likely to represent a technical artifact of the sequencing pipeline. Most TCR sequences were observed very rarely across donors, whereas some public TCRs were present in many individuals. A later genetic analysis associated a missense DCLRE1C variant with V-gene and J-gene trimming of TCR beta chains, and an independent cohort replicated the association. In an earlier analysis of under 600 of the donors, most TCR beta V segments were observed in productive rearrangements about 87% or about 30% of the time, broadly matching IMGT annotations.

With regard to this clone: Its antigen specificity is not known. No base-level quality is on record; no much larger clone is a single base apart.

Trimming takes 4 bases from V and 3 bases from J, and the germline ends sit 7 bases apart. The CDR3 contains 14 residues, cysteine and phenylalanine counted. The only DNA kept is the CDR3, 42 bases in frame from the first base. Reading the germline V gene (reference sequence) gives CDR1 LNHDA and CDR2 SQIVND. Library preparation used the immunoSEQ multiplex PCR assay. The multiplex PCR relied on a mix of 60 forward primers for TCR Vbeta segments and 13 reverse primers for TCR Jbeta segments. The CDR3 region of rearranged TCR beta genes was amplified from genomic DNA with a multiplex PCR assay. On the Illumina HiSeq System, the amplified TCR beta libraries were sequenced as 87-base-pair reads. The authors' pipeline ran thus. In a later analysis, 70 million to 95 million unique TCR beta chains were counted across the roughly 670 repertoires, and roughly 10 million of these chains were shared by at least two donors. Raw reads were error-corrected and collapsed into unique sequences by a nearest-neighbor algorithm in which closely related sequences were merged to remove PCR and sequencing errors. CDR3 sequences were aligned to IMGT reference sequences to assign V, D and J gene segments. For a sequence to be retained, at least a six-nucleotide match to both a V gene segment and a J gene segment was required. A rearrangement was called productive if the CDR3 had no stop codons and remained in frame with V and J, and every other rearrangement was called non-productive. CDR3 was defined according to IMGT convention as the region running from the second conserved V-encoded cysteine to the conserved J-encoded phenylalanine. The earlier analysis of 500 to 650 of the donors excluded any sequence lacking an unambiguous match to a single V gene segment. An earlier analysis of a few hundred of the donors called V segments functional above 56.7% productive rearrangements and segregating when the between-donor standard deviation exceeded 5%. To diagnose cytomegalovirus status from the catalog of TCR beta chain sequences, a statistical classification framework was built. V and J gene assignment, in a later analysis, came from comparing TCR nucleotide sequences with IMGT/GENE-DB human TR gene sequences. The TCRdist pipeline was used in a later analysis to assign CDR3 sequences and most-parsimonious VDJ recombination scenarios. In a later analysis, every TCR beta chain was defined by the combination of its CDR3 amino acid sequence and its V-gene family, and reads without a unique V-gene family were dropped. In a later analysis, nearly 600 highly shared, low-generation-probability nucleotide sequences were removed to address suspected cross-contamination and a sequencing artifact. In a later analysis, a clonal expansion index for each public chain was calculated from normalized within-repertoire ranks of inferred template counts. A later analysis computed generation probabilities with a VDJ recombination model fitted to out-of-frame rearrangements, and checked the results against IGoR. Hypergeometric tests were used in a later analysis to score TCR-TCR, TCR-HLA and TCR-CMV co-occurrence, with a repertoire-size bias correction applied to the TCR pairs. False discovery rates were estimated in a later analysis by permuting HLA or CMV assignments 20 times. A later analysis grouped co-occurring TCRs with DBSCAN, adding TCRdist sequence similarity when clustering within HLA-allele-positive subsets. For co-occurrence clustering, repertoires with fewer than 30,000 or more than 120,000 public chains were excluded, along with about five repertoires with anomalous nucleotide sharing. TCRdb stores this immuneACCESS table with in-frame sequences only. Part of the clones is absent; in the studies checked, under half of the shortfall reflects unresolved V genes, and no reason is known for the rest. The V and J calls and clone size were taken over from that table, and D and trimming were inferred from the DNA. Here the sample has 60,000 to 70,000 clones; about 61% occur a single time. Approximately 3% of the sample belongs to the ten largest clones.

In total, roughly 670 healthy bone marrow donors made up the cohort. At the time of sampling, all cohort members were nominally healthy, though unrecorded immune exposures were likely present. The donor tested CMV seronegative, placing the donor among the approximately 400 seronegative members of the cohort. A peripheral blood sample was collected from each donor, and TCR beta sequencing was performed on peripheral blood mononuclear cells. Genomic DNA extraction from the blood cell samples was performed with the Qiagen DNeasy Blood Extraction Kit. The chain links TRBV19 with TRBJ2-6, with the D gene not confidently named. This clonotype originated in a woman between 50 and 59 years old in good health and CMV-seronegative. Sequenced input: PBMCs. The CDR3 reads as follows: CASSNGFGANVLTF. The nucleotide sequence reads as follows: TGTGCCAGTAGTAACGGTTTTGGGGCCAACGTCCTGACTTTC.